The 27 T cell receptor beta chains presented below share a single source sample, sequenced in a study of blood T cell repertoires in COVID-19 (dated by TCRdb to between 2020 and 2021). Preparation of the library involved the immunoSEQ multiplex PCR assay. Sourced from immuneACCESS, this table was stored by TCRdb with only in-frame sequences that have V and J called. A share of the clones is absent; for the studies checked, an unresolved V gene accounts for under half, and the remainder has no known explanation. For this sample there are roughly 110,000 clones; less than 85% appear just once. 11% to 15% of the sample lies in the top ten. Material: peripheral blood. The origin of the receptors is a woman aged 55-75 years with acute or convalescent COVID-19.

This chain joins TRBV28 and TRBJ1-6; D is unresolved. The germline gives CDR1 MDHEN, CDR2 SYDVKM. V lost 3 bases and J lost 7, with 4 bases in between. The CDR3 runs 12 residues. The CDR3 spells CASSFYNSPLHF. DNA for the CDR3: TGTGCCAGCAGTTTCTACAATTCACCCCTCCACTTT.

In its sample, this clone was seen once. Other DNA sequences in this sample translate to the same CDR3. The chain recombines TRBV28 with TRBJ2-2, with TRBD2 matching 11 bases. Trimming cost V 6 bases and J 4 bases; bases outside gene matches: 4. The CDR3 contains 15 residues. The germline V gene encodes CDR1 MDHEN and CDR2 SYDVKM. CDR3 loop: CASSSGTSGTGELFF. CDR3 bases: TGTGCCAGCAGCTCCGGGACTAGCGGCACCGGGGAGCTGTTTTTT.

The rearrangement links TRBV11-1 to TRBJ2-1; D unresolved. This CDR3 comprises 12 residues. V was shortened by 6 bases and J by 9 bases, with 12 bases between the two germline ends. From germline, CDR1 is SGHAT and CDR2 FQDESV (reference sequence). The CDR3 nucleotides read TGTGCCAGCAGACCTTTGGTCGGTGAGCAGTTCTTC. It translates to CASRPLVGEQFF.

CDR3 nucleotides: TGTGCCAGCTCACCACCATCTCAGGTTAATGAAAAACTGTTTTTT. Translated: CASSPPSQVNEKLFF. The chain recombines TRBV18 with TRBJ1-4; D gene uncertain. This CDR3 spans 15 amino acids. Trimming pared 0 bases from V and 4 bases from J, leaving 9 bases between. Germline V gene sequence: CDR1 KGHSH, CDR2 LQKENI.

The chain has TRBV30 and TRBJ1-4; 9 bases match TRBD1. The germline V gene encodes CDR1 GTSNPN and CDR2 SVGIG (reference sequence). The CDR3 is 14 amino acids. The ends lost 4 bases at V and 6 bases at J; junction bases unmatched: 6. CDR3 DNA: TGTGCCTGGAATATCGGGACAGGGCATGAAAAACTGTTTTTT. Translating it yields CAWNIGTGHEKLFF.

The J gene is TRBJ1-1, the V gene TRBV5-1; 8 bases are a match to TRBD1. Unmatched junction bases numbered 11, after V lost 7 bases and J lost 6 bases. The CDR3 is made up of 14 amino acids. CDR1 and CDR2 (germline): SGHRS, YFSETQ. The CDR3 sequence is CASGGEQGASEAFF. The CDR3 bases are TGCGCCAGCGGGGGTGAGCAGGGGGCATCTGAAGCTTTCTTT.

The chain recombines TRBV3-1 (or the pseudogene TRBV3-2) with TRBJ1-1; possibly TRBD1 for D (5 bases). The CDR3 length is 18 residues. V lost 0 bases, J lost 2 bases, and 19 bases lay in between. Germline V CDR1 and CDR2: LGHDT, YNNKEL (reference sequence). The CDR3 is CASSQDWGATQLNTEAFF. The CDR3 region has the DNA TGTGCCAGCAGCCAAGACTGGGGCGCGACCCAATTAAACACTGAAGCTTTCTTT.

This clone is a singleton in its sample. The chain couples TRBV5-8 to TRBJ1-1; D unresolved. Trimming took off 4 bases at V and 6 bases at J, with 13 bases between the two ends. CDR3 size: 13 residues. CDR1 and CDR2 (germline): SGHTS, YDEGEE. The CDR3 here is CASSAVERSEAFF. The CDR3 nucleotides are TGTGCCAGCAGCGCCGTTGAGAGGTCTGAAGCTTTCTTT.

The J gene is TRBJ1-3, the V gene TRBV28; D is possibly TRBD1 (5 bases). The CDR3 runs 14 residues. Germline V CDR1 and CDR2: MDHEN, SYDVKM. V lost 10 bases and J 0 bases, leaving 13 bases between the germline ends. The CDR3 DNA is TGTGCCATTTCGGGACTGAGCTCTGGAAACACCATATATTTT. Translating gives CAISGLSSGNTIYF.

This chain links TRBV3-1 (or the pseudogene TRBV3-2) with TRBJ2-7, with TRBD1 matching 9 bases. Per the germline V gene, CDR1 is LGHDT and CDR2 is YNNKEL (reference sequence). Germline trimming cut 1 base from V and 7 bases from J; bases unmatched to any gene: 11. The CDR3 length is 16 residues. The CDR3 spells CASSQGLGQGSQEQYF. The CDR3 DNA reads TGTGCCAGCAGCCAAGGTCTAGGACAGGGGTCACAGGAGCAGTACTTC.

This sequence joins TRBV18 and TRBJ1-2; TRBD1 matches 8 bases. V was clipped by 3 bases and J by 4 bases; unmatched bases: 13. Germline CDR1 and CDR2: KGHSH and LQKENI. The length of the CDR3 is 17 residues. This CDR3 reads CASSPVGGSGTGYGYTF. The CDR3, as DNA: TGTGCCAGCTCACCTGTGGGGGGTTCCGGGACAGGCTATGGCTACACCTTC. The full variable domain, in which reference TRBV18 and TRBJ1-2 provide the parts outside the CDR3, is NAGVMQNPRHLVRRRGQEARLRCSPMKGHSHVYWYRQLPEEGLKFMVYLQKENIIDESGMPKERFSAEFPKEGPSILRIQQVVRGDSAAYFCASSPVGGSGTGYGYTFGSGTRLTVV.

This chain joins TRBV6-1 and TRBJ1-4; perhaps TRBD1 as D (5 bases). The V and J ends lost 2 bases and 8 bases respectively, with 12 bases between them. Germline CDR1 is MNHNS and CDR2 is SASEGT. This CDR3 has 14 amino acids. The CDR3 nucleotides read TGTGCCAGCAGTGAAAGGGGACTCTGGGAAAAACTGTTTTTT. Translating gives CASSERGLWEKLFF.

The chain has TRBV7-2 and TRBJ2-1; TRBD2 aligns across 8 bases. Germline V gene sequence: CDR1 SGHTA, CDR2 FQGNSA. CDR3 length equals 18 residues. J gave up 9 bases and V 2 bases, and 18 bases lay outside the gene matches. The CDR3 DNA follows: TGTGCCAGCAGCTTAACGACTACCCCAGCGGGGGCCCCCAGTGAGCAGTTCTTC. Protein sequence: CASSLTTTPAGAPSEQFF.

J is TRBJ2-6 and V is TRBV5-1; possible D gene TRBD1, 6 bases. V lost 9 bases and J lost 2, with 15 bases in between. The length of the CDR3 is 15 residues. Germline CDR1 and CDR2: SGHRS and YFSETQ. CDR3 sequence: CATTTGGAGANVLTF. CDR3 in DNA: TGCGCCACCACGACAGGAGGTGCTGGGGCCAACGTCCTGACTTTC.

This sequence joins TRBV18 and TRBJ2-3; 11 bases map to TRBD2. Germline V CDR1 and CDR2: KGHSH, LQKENI. J was trimmed by 2 bases and V by 4 bases; bases with no gene match: 5. This CDR3 region has 16 residues. The CDR3 region is CASSLRLAGNTDTQYF. The CDR3 DNA sequence: TGTGCCAGCTCACTCAGACTAGCGGGAAACACAGATACGCAGTATTTT.

The chain links TRBV7-9 to TRBJ2-7; D is undetermined. CDR1 SEHNR and CDR2 FQNEAQ come from the germline V gene (reference sequence). Trimming pared 0 bases from V and 5 bases from J, leaving 14 bases between. The CDR3 contains 15 residues. CDR3 sequence reads: CASSLARPGLNEQYF. The CDR3 DNA reads as TGTGCCAGCAGCTTAGCCCGTCCGGGTTTGAACGAGCAGTACTTC.

This chain connects TRBV5-1 to TRBJ2-3; D unclear. Germline V lookup: CDR1 SGHRS, CDR2 YFSETQ. The V end was cut by 1 base, the J end by 0 bases, with 6 bases between. This CDR3 has 14 residues. In DNA, the CDR3 is TGCGCCAGCAGCTTGACGGTTAGCACAGATACGCAGTATTTT. This codes for CASSLTVSTDTQYF.

This chain connects TRBV19 to TRBJ2-2; 8 bases are shared with TRBD1. Unmatched junction bases numbered 7, after V lost 5 bases and J lost 2 bases. Germline CDR1 reads LNHDA; CDR2 reads SQIVND (reference sequence). The CDR3 contains 16 residues. The CDR3 loop reads CASSQTTGGNTGELFF. In DNA form, the CDR3 reads TGTGCCAGTAGTCAAACCACAGGGGGTAACACCGGGGAGCTGTTTTTT.

V usage is TRBV4-2 and J usage is TRBJ2-2, with 8 positions matching TRBD2. With V trimmed by 6 bases and J by 6 bases, 6 bases remained unmatched. The germline V gene encodes CDR1 LGHNA and CDR2 YNFKEQ. The CDR3 is 14 residues long. The CDR3 spells CASSFRGGAGELFF. As DNA, the CDR3 is TGTGCCAGCAGTTTCCGGGGGGGAGCCGGGGAGCTGTTTTTT.

The V and J genes are TRBV18 and TRBJ2-1; possibly TRBD2 for D (6 bases). Germline V gene lookup returns CDR1 KGHSH and CDR2 LQKENI. The CDR3 extends over 15 amino acids. Trimming left V 5 bases short and J 6 bases short, with 17 bases between. CDR3 loop: CASSAISGLANEQFF. CDR3 DNA: TGTGCCAGCTCAGCAATTTCGGGACTCGCCAATGAGCAGTTCTTC.

This chain links TRBV5-1 with TRBJ2-1; D is unresolved. From germline, CDR1 is SGHRS and CDR2 YFSETQ. V was cut by 0 bases and J by 5 bases, with 9 bases left in between. The CDR3 totals 14 residues. The CDR3, as DNA: TGCGCCAGCAGCTTGGGCTCGCCAGACAATGAGCAGTTCTTC. This gives the protein CASSLGSPDNEQFF.

CDR3 sequence reads: CAWARQTYGYTF. The CDR3 region has the DNA TGTGCCTGGGCCAGACAGACCTATGGCTACACCTTC. This sequence joins TRBV30 and TRBJ1-2, with D possibly being TRBD1 (5 bases). There are 12 residues in the CDR3. V was shortened by 5 bases and J by 4 bases, with 11 bases between the two germline ends. Germline loops: CDR1 GTSNPN, CDR2 SVGIG (reference sequence).

In this sample, this clone turned up a few times. The V call is TRBV6-6, the J call TRBJ1-3, with 7 bases that match TRBD1. The CDR3 runs 16 residues. Germline V gene data show CDR1 as MNHNY and CDR2 as SVGAGI (reference sequence). J was trimmed by 0 bases and V by 5 bases; bases with no gene match: 7. CDR3 sequence: CASSRQGPFSGNTIYF. The CDR3 nucleotides are TGTGCCAGCAGTCGACAGGGTCCCTTCTCTGGAAACACCATATATTTT.

The V and J genes are TRBV19 and TRBJ1-4; D remains unclear. V was pared by 5 bases and J by 6 bases, with 10 bases between. Germline V CDR1 and CDR2: LNHDA, SQIVND (reference sequence). CDR3 length: 13 amino acids. The CDR3 DNA follows: TGTGCCAGTAGTTTGGGAGCTGATGAAAAACTGTTTTTT. Protein: CASSLGADEKLFF.

This clone showed up just once. This chain connects TRBV7-9 to TRBJ1-2; TRBD1 agrees at 7 bases. Trimming removed 6 bases from V and 4 bases from J; junction bases left unmatched: 8. Germline V gene data show CDR1 as SEHNR and CDR2 as FQNEAQ (reference sequence). The CDR3 runs to 14 residues. The CDR3 DNA is TGTGCCAGCAGTTACGTGGGACAGCTCTATGGCTACACCTTC. Protein product: CASSYVGQLYGYTF.

This chain uses TRBV27 with TRBJ2-1; 12 bases fit TRBD2. The germline gives CDR1 MNHEY, CDR2 SMNVEV (reference sequence). This CDR3 comprises 14 residues. Trimming removed 5 bases from V and 6 bases from J; junction bases left unmatched: 2. The CDR3, as DNA: TGTGCCAGCAGTGTGACTAGCGGGGGCAATGAGCAGTTCTTC. Its translation is CASSVTSGGNEQFF.

This rearrangement joins TRBV5-1 to TRBJ2-3, with a tentative D call TRBD1 (6 bases). The V end lost 4 bases, the J end lost 3 bases, and 12 bases lay between the germline ends. The germline V gene encodes CDR1 SGHRS and CDR2 YFSETQ. This CDR3 has 14 residues. The CDR3 bases are TGCGCCAGCAGCCAGAGGGACACGACAGATACGCAGTATTTT. Residues: CASSQRDTTDTQYF. Full variable domain (remainder filled in from reference TRBV5-1 and TRBJ2-3): KAGVTQTPRYLIKTRGQQVTLSCSPISGHRSVSWYQQTPGQGLQFLFEYFSETQRNKGNFPGRFSGRQFSNSRSEMNVSTLELGDSALYLCASSQRDTTDTQYFGPGTRLTVL.